The next 32 T cell receptor beta chains were all read from a single sample in a study of follicular helper T cells after annual influenza vaccination. Some clones are missing from TCRdb's copy, which holds only in-frame ones; the method was immunoSEQ multiplex PCR. This table holds about 10,000 clones, approximately 80% found once. Time point reported: 2014-2015 season, 7 days after vaccination. The specimen was CXCR5+ CD38- circulating T follicular helper cells from blood, collected 7 days after influenza vaccination. This sample's subset: circulating Tfh, non-naive CD4+CXCR5+PD-1+ (ICOS+CD38+ or ICOS-CD38-). The receptors shown here come from an adult who received the influenza vaccine.

The V and J genes are TRBV6-1 and TRBJ2-3; the match to TRBD2 covers 8 bases. This CDR3 spans 15 amino acids. Per germline, CDR1 MNHNS and CDR2 SASEGT. The J segment lost 1 base and the V segment lost 6 bases, leaving 6 bases of the junction unmatched. The CDR3 region has the DNA TGTGCCAGCAGCGGGGGGGCCTTAGGCACAGATACGCAGTATTTT. Its translation: CASSGGALGTDTQYF.

The rearrangement links TRBV13 to TRBJ2-6; D not certain. The V and J ends lost 5 bases and 4 bases respectively, with 6 bases between them. This CDR3 comprises 13 residues. CDR1 is PRHDT and CDR2 is FYEKMQ in the germline V gene (reference sequence). CDR3 sequence reads: CASSLSGANVLTF. In nucleotides, the CDR3 is TGTGCCAGCAGCCTGAGCGGGGCCAACGTCCTGACTTTC.

In DNA form, the CDR3 reads TGTGCCAGCAGCTTAACGCAGGATTTCTACACCTTC. Residues: CASSLTQDFYTF. The V and J genes are TRBV7-8 and TRBJ1-2; D remains unclear. CDR3 size: 12 residues. Germline assignment: CDR1 SGHVS and CDR2 FQNEAQ. Trimming pared 2 bases from V and 10 bases from J, leaving 11 bases between.

The sample holds a few counts of this clone. The chain uses TRBV5-8 and TRBJ1-1, with 9 bases that match TRBD1. Germline CDR1 reads SGHTS; CDR2 reads YDEGEE. V lost 4 bases, J lost 5 bases, and 9 bases stayed unmatched. The CDR3 length is 15 residues. The CDR3 DNA reads as TGTGCCAGCAGCCCGTCGGGACAGGGAAGGACTGAAGCTTTCTTT. This gives the protein CASSPSGQGRTEAFF. Using reference TRBV5-8 and TRBJ1-1 for the parts outside the CDR3, the full variable domain is EAGVTQSPTHLIKTRGQQATLRCSPISGHTSVYWYQQALGLGLQFLLWYDEGEERNRGNFPPRFSGRQFPNYSSELNVNALELEDSALYLCASSPSGQGRTEAFFGQGTRLTVV.

V usage is TRBV15 and J usage is TRBJ1-1; TRBD1 agrees at 7 bases. V gave up 8 bases and J gave up 4 bases; unmatched junction bases: 7. The germline V gene encodes CDR1 LNHNV and CDR2 YYDKDF (reference sequence). The CDR3 loop spans 13 amino acids. CDR3 in amino acids: CATGGQRTTEAFF. The DNA for the CDR3 is TGTGCCACCGGGGGACAGCGAACCACTGAAGCTTTCTTT.

The chain carries TRBV28 and TRBJ2-1; TRBD2 is a possible D gene (6 bases). Trimming removed 7 bases from V and 4 bases from J, with 20 bases in between. The CDR3 totals 16 residues. Germline CDR1 is MDHEN and CDR2 is SYDVKM. As DNA, the CDR3 is TGTGCCAGCAAGGGTTCAGGCCTAGCGCCTTACAATGAGCAGTTCTTC. It encodes CASKGSGLAPYNEQFF.

This chain joins TRBV4-2 and TRBJ2-5, with TRBD2 identical over 8 bases. The CDR3 is 15 amino acids. Per germline, CDR1 LGHNA and CDR2 YNFKEQ. The trim removed 0 bases at V and 4 bases at J, leaving 4 bases unmatched. CDR3 DNA sequence: TGTGCCAGCAGCCAAGAATTGGCGGGGGGAGAGACCCAGTACTTC. It encodes CASSQELAGGETQYF.

The chain combines TRBV28 with TRBJ1-5, with 10 bases that match TRBD1. Germline loops: CDR1 MDHEN, CDR2 SYDVKM. Losses at the gene ends were 4 bases for V and 7 bases for J; bases not matched to a gene: 10. The CDR3 contains 16 residues. In DNA, the CDR3 is TGTGCCAGCAGTTCTCCGGGACAGGGGATTCAACAGCCCCAGCATTTT. Translation gives CASSSPGQGIQQPQHF.

The chain couples TRBV7-6 to TRBJ2-3, with D hard to call. Trimming cost V 4 bases and J 1 base, with 12 bases left between them. The CDR3 runs 15 residues. Germline values: CDR1 SGHVS, CDR2 FNYEAQ. The CDR3 nucleotides read TGTGCCAGCAGCTACTCGGAAGGGCGCACAGATACGCAGTATTTT. Translating it yields CASSYSEGRTDTQYF.

The rearrangement joins TRBV7-2 to TRBJ2-3; D is ambiguous. Trimming took 0 bases from V and 0 from J, leaving 10 bases between them. The CDR3 loop spans 16 amino acids. CDR1 is SGHTA and CDR2 is FQGNSA in the germline V gene. The CDR3 region is CASSLALSTSTDTQYF. For the CDR3, the DNA is TGTGCCAGCAGCTTAGCGCTCAGCACTAGCACAGATACGCAGTATTTT.

V is TRBV5-5 and J is TRBJ1-1, with D possibly TRBD1 on 5 matching bases. The ends were cut back, 5 bases at V and 1 base at J, with 12 bases in the middle. There are 14 residues in the CDR3. Germline CDR1 is SGHKS and CDR2 is YYEKEE (reference sequence). In DNA, the CDR3 is TGTGCCAGCAGGTTTGGGGGGGAGAACACTGAAGCTTTCTTT. This encodes CASRFGGENTEAFF.

Comments on this clone: At the DNA level, this CDR3 is encoded by other sequences in the same sample as well. The chain couples TRBV6-5 to TRBJ1-2, with D perhaps TRBD1 (5 bases). In germline, CDR1 is MNHEY, CDR2 SVGAGI. V was pared by 2 bases and J by 5 bases, with 15 bases between. This CDR3 has 15 amino acids. CDR3 DNA sequence: TGTGCCAGCAGTTACATGGGTCGGGGCGGGTATGGCTACACCTTC. Encoded protein: CASSYMGRGGYGYTF.

The genes are TRBV19 and TRBJ2-1, with 12 nucleotides matching TRBD1. With 3 bases clipped from V and 10 bases from J, the junction kept 10 bases outside the gene matches. The CDR3 extends over 16 amino acids. CDR1 is LNHDA and CDR2 is SQIVND in the germline V gene (reference sequence). The CDR3 reads CASSMISGQGAGEQFF. The CDR3 DNA reads as TGTGCCAGTAGTATGATCTCGGGACAGGGGGCGGGGGAGCAGTTCTTC. Combining the CDR3 with reference TRBV19 and TRBJ2-1 gives the whole variable domain DGGITQSPKYLFRKEGQNVTLSCEQNLNHDAMYWYRQDPGQGLRLIYYSQIVNDFQKGDIAEGYSVSREKKESFPLTVTSAQKNPTAFYLCASSMISGQGAGEQFFGPGTRLTVL.

The chain combines TRBV10-3 with TRBJ1-1; maybe TRBD1 (6 bases). The CDR3 sequence is 13 residues long. The V end was cut by 5 bases, the J end by 1 base, with 8 bases between. Germline CDR1 and CDR2: ENHRY and SYGVKD. CDR3 sequence: CAISSQGNTEAFF. CDR3 nucleotide sequence: TGTGCCATCAGTTCACAGGGGAACACTGAAGCTTTCTTT.

This rearrangement joins TRBV18 to TRBJ2-3; D not resolved. From germline, CDR1 is KGHSH and CDR2 LQKENI. The germline V and J ends were trimmed by 6 bases and 5 bases, with 6 bases remaining between them. CDR3 length equals 11 residues. The CDR3 is CASSSQDTQYF. The DNA for the CDR3 is TGTGCCAGCTCCTCTCAAGATACGCAGTATTTT.

J is TRBJ2-1 and V is TRBV29-1; TRBD2 matches 7 bases. The CDR3 sequence is 13 residues long. Germline V gives CDR1 SQVTM, CDR2 ANQGSEA. V shed 7 bases and J 8 bases; nucleotides not matched to a gene: 11. The CDR3 DNA follows: TGCAGCGCCTCTCCCGGGGGAGGGGATGAGCAGTTCTTC. It is translated as CSASPGGGDEQFF.

This clone turned up a few times. This chain links TRBV19 with TRBJ1-2; D is possibly TRBD1 (5 bases). The CDR3 is 13 residues long. The V end lost 7 bases, the J end lost 8 bases, and 17 bases lay between the germline ends. Germline-derived CDR1 and CDR2 are LNHDA and SQIVND (reference sequence). CDR3 coding DNA: TGTGCCAGTATCCCGGACACGGATGGCGGCTACACCTTC. Translation: CASIPDTDGGYTF.

The chain employs TRBV5-1 and TRBJ1-2; TRBD1 matches 7 bases. The CDR3 sequence is 15 residues long. V dropped 0 bases and J dropped 8; count of bases not matched to a gene: 10. Germline CDR1 is SGHRS and CDR2 is YFSETQ. The CDR3 loop reads CASSLASRGGAGYTF. The CDR3 DNA is TGCGCCAGCAGCTTGGCATCCAGGGGGGGCGCGGGCTACACCTTC.

The chain links TRBV27 to TRBJ2-6; 7 bases align to TRBD1. The junction had 6 bases not matched to a gene; V was cut back by 5 bases and J by 2 bases. The CDR3 totals 16 residues. The germline CDR1 and CDR2 sequences are MNHEY and SMNVEV (reference sequence). CDR3 in DNA: TGTGCCAGCAGTCCCGACAGGGCACCTGGGGCCAACGTCCTGACTTTC. Encoded protein: CASSPDRAPGANVLTF.

Here the CDR3 DNA reads TGCAGCGTGTTGATAGGGGGAGACTACGAGCAGTACTTC. Translating gives CSVLIGGDYEQYF. The chain joins TRBV29-1 to TRBJ2-7; a weak D match, TRBD1 (6 bases). This CDR3 is 13 amino acids long. Trimming took 6 bases from V and 3 from J, leaving 15 bases between them. CDR1 SQVTM and CDR2 ANQGSEA come from the germline V gene.

This sequence joins TRBV19 and TRBJ1-1; 7 nucleotides align to TRBD1. Germline CDR1 LNHDA, CDR2 SQIVND (reference sequence). The CDR3 is made up of 13 amino acids. J gave up 3 bases and V 6 bases, and 4 bases lay outside the gene matches. CDR3 residues: CASRPQGDTEAFF. CDR3 DNA: TGTGCCAGTAGACCTCAGGGGGACACTGAAGCTTTCTTT.

This CDR3 is CAWRTSGGTVWRPLHF. The CDR3 coding sequence is TGTGCCTGGAGGACATCGGGGGGTACCGTTTGGCGGCCCCTCCACTTT. This chain uses TRBV30 with TRBJ1-6; TRBD1 is a possible D gene (5 bases). This CDR3 region has 16 residues. Between the trimmed V and J ends, which lost 3 bases and 13 bases, there was a span of 25 bases. Germline CDR1 is GTSNPN and CDR2 is SVGIG (reference sequence).

CDR3 loop: CASGRDRGYTGELFF. For the CDR3, the DNA is TGCGCCAGCGGACGGGACAGGGGGTACACCGGGGAGCTGTTTTTT. J is TRBJ2-2 and V is TRBV5-1, with 11 nucleotides matching TRBD1. CDR3 length: 15 amino acids. The germline V gene encodes CDR1 SGHRS and CDR2 YFSETQ. The junction had 5 bases not matched to a gene; V was cut back by 7 bases and J by 3 bases.

The chain combines TRBV29-1 with TRBJ1-2, with TRBD1 identical over 9 bases. Germline lookup yields CDR1 SQVTM and CDR2 ANQGSEA. This CDR3 has 14 residues. Unmatched junction bases numbered 12, after V lost 6 bases and J lost 7 bases. This CDR3 is CSVDMTGTGFGYTF. The CDR3 DNA sequence: TGCAGCGTGGACATGACCGGGACAGGGTTTGGCTACACCTTC.

CDR3 sequence reads: CASSPRTGRHTF. In DNA form, the CDR3 reads TGTGCCAGCAGTCCCAGGACAGGGAGACACACCTTC. The chain links TRBV28 to TRBJ1-2; the match to TRBD1 covers 8 bases. V lost 5 bases and J lost 12; bases outside the gene matches: 8. The germline gives CDR1 MDHEN, CDR2 SYDVKM. The CDR3 totals 12 residues.

The V and J genes are TRBV5-1 and TRBJ1-2; the D gene is possibly TRBD1 (6 bases). Germline CDR1 and CDR2: SGHRS and YFSETQ. V was cut by 4 bases and J by 4 bases, with 17 bases left in between. The CDR3 spans 15 residues. The CDR3 is CASSPSGQPFYGYTF. CDR3 DNA sequence: TGCGCCAGCAGCCCCTCTGGACAGCCGTTCTATGGCTACACCTTC.

V is TRBV27 and J is TRBJ2-2, with 10 positions matching TRBD2. This CDR3 spans 16 amino acids. V trimming: 2 bases; J trimming: 7 bases; junction bases outside the gene matches: 7. From germline, CDR1 is MNHEY and CDR2 SMNVEV (reference sequence). This chain's CDR3 is CASSLRSLAGVGELFF. As DNA, the CDR3 is TGTGCCAGCAGTTTAAGGTCCCTAGCGGGAGTCGGGGAGCTGTTTTTT.

The V call is TRBV19, the J call TRBJ1-1; tentatively, D is TRBD1 (5 bases). CDR3 length equals 14 residues. CDR1 is LNHDA, CDR2 SQIVND, per germline (reference sequence). V gave up 5 bases and J gave up 0 bases, with 10 bases separating them. The CDR3 reads CASSPYRMNTEAFF. CDR3 in DNA: TGTGCCAGTAGTCCTTACAGGATGAACACTGAAGCTTTCTTT.

The J gene is TRBJ2-1, the V gene TRBV6-1; 9 bases map to TRBD1. The ends lost 6 bases at V and 0 bases at J; junction bases unmatched: 3. Per the germline V gene, CDR1 is MNHNS and CDR2 is SASEGT. The CDR3 consists of 15 residues. CDR3 sequence: CASSGQGSSYNEQFF. CDR3 in DNA: TGTGCCAGCAGCGGACAGGGGAGCTCCTACAATGAGCAGTTCTTC.

V gene TRBV6-7 combines with J gene TRBJ1-1; possibly TRBD1 for D (5 bases). TRBV6-7 carries the ORF label, with uncertain function. Trimming removed 2 bases at V and 7 bases at J, with 14 bases between. The CDR3 totals 14 residues. This CDR3 reads CASSYGRGIFEAFF. The CDR3 nucleotides are TGTGCCAGCAGTTACGGGAGGGGTATTTTTGAAGCTTTCTTT.

The V call is TRBV2, the J call TRBJ1-5, with D uncertain. Trimming took 6 bases from V and 1 from J, leaving 13 bases between them. The CDR3 totals 15 residues. Germline assignment: CDR1 SNHLY and CDR2 FYNNEI. The CDR3 bases are TGTGCCAGCAGCGGCCAATTAAGCAGCAATCAGCCCCAGCATTTT. This gives the protein CASSGQLSSNQPQHF.

This chain links TRBV7-8 with TRBJ1-5; 7 positions agree with TRBD1. CDR3 length equals 16 residues. Trimming at V came to 1 base and at J to 3 bases, leaving 6 bases not matched to a gene. The germline gives CDR1 SGHVS, CDR2 FQNEAQ. This CDR3 is CASSLDAGGNNQPQHF. For the CDR3, the DNA is TGTGCCAGCAGCTTAGACGCAGGGGGAAACAATCAGCCCCAGCATTTT.